This TCR beta chain was observed in a study of T cells in women clearing cervical HPV infection. Study as a whole: Case blood was drawn when the lesion was first found; control blood after infection became undetectable. Study-level points and caveats: Repertoire richness, not evenness, was significantly elevated in CIN3+ cases versus controls.

Concerning this clone itself: Its antigen is unidentified. The CDR3 is cut off 3 residues early in the read; its end comes from the germline J gene.

Data came from immunoSEQ multiplex PCR; TCRdb stores just in-frame clones and leaves some out. The record lists under 40,000 clones, of which the ten most abundant hold around 6.4%. The CDR3 consists of 13 residues. Germline CDR1 SGHDT, CDR2 YYEEEE. Sequencing was performed on blood buffy coat. The V and J genes are TRBV5-6 and TRBJ2-4, with TRBD1 matching over 7 bases. This clonotype originated in a woman between 18 and 70 years old with a cervical HPV16 infection that either progressed to CIN3+ or cleared (not recorded which). The CDR3 sequence is CASSLGQNYGQYF. The CDR3 DNA, read in part, is TGTGCCAGCAGCCTGGGACAGAACTATGGT.